The 16 T cell receptor beta chains reported below all come from one sample, sequenced in a study of cytomegalovirus exposure and HLA in healthy donors. Sequencing used immunoSEQ multiplex PCR; TCRdb keeps in-frame clones, though not all of them. The sample records about 130,000 clones, nearly 90% being singletons. The specimen sequenced was PBMCs. The receptor source for this set is a man aged 30-40 years in good health and CMV-seronegative.

Only one count was recorded for this clone. V and J are TRBV28 and TRBJ1-6; no reliable D call. Germline CDR1 reads MDHEN; CDR2 reads SYDVKM. V lost 5 bases to trimming and J lost 7 bases, with 15 bases between them. The CDR3 has 15 residues. The CDR3 spells CASSPRSMGNSPLHF. For the CDR3, the DNA is TGTGCCAGCAGTCCCCGATCCATGGGCAATTCACCCCTCCACTTT.

This clone occurred once. The J gene is TRBJ1-1, the V gene TRBV6-5; D gene unclear. Germline CDR1 is MNHEY and CDR2 is SVGAGI. Deletions cut 4 bases from V and 2 bases from J, with 8 bases between. The CDR3 contains 13 residues. The CDR3 sequence: CASSLRVNTEAFF. CDR3 DNA: TGTGCCAGCAGTTTGCGGGTAAACACTGAAGCTTTCTTT.

As regards this clone: Different DNA sequences within this sample yield the same CDR3. The chain links TRBV6-6 to TRBJ1-1; D is uncertain. With 5 bases removed from V and 1 base from J, the gap between germline ends came to 8 bases. The CDR3 has 13 residues. Germline lookup yields CDR1 MNHNY and CDR2 SVGAGI (reference sequence). The CDR3 loop reads CASSPYRNTEAFF. DNA for the CDR3: TGTGCCAGCAGTCCATACAGGAACACTGAAGCTTTCTTT.

The rearrangement uses TRBV5-1 and TRBJ2-7; D is uncertain. Trimming took 1 base from V and 1 from J, leaving 9 bases between them. CDR3 size: 14 residues. Germline V gene sequence: CDR1 SGHRS, CDR2 YFSETQ. As DNA, the CDR3 is TGCGCCAGCAGCTTGTTTCCGGTTTCCTACGAGCAGTACTTC. Translated: CASSLFPVSYEQYF.

This clone was observed a single time. CDR3 coding DNA: TGTGCCAGCAGCACGGAAGGGCGGGGGGGAGGTAATGAGCAGTTCTTC. Translated: CASSTEGRGGGNEQFF. V and J are TRBV5-4 and TRBJ2-1; 9 positions match TRBD2. V lost 4 bases to trimming and J lost 7 bases; unmatched junction nucleotides: 12. The germline gives CDR1 SGHNT, CDR2 YYREEE (reference sequence). The CDR3 sequence is 16 residues long.

The chain couples TRBV28 to TRBJ1-1; no reliable D call. V shed 6 bases and J shed 3 bases, with 14 bases lying between them. This CDR3 is built from 14 residues. CDR1 and CDR2 from the germline V gene are MDHEN and SYDVKM. The CDR3 coding sequence is TGTGCCAGCAGGGCGCTTTACAGATACACTGAAGCTTTCTTT. Residues: CASRALYRYTEAFF.

V usage is TRBV10-3 and J usage is TRBJ1-1; possibly TRBD1 for D (5 bases). The CDR3 totals 13 residues. Trimming took 3 bases from V and 11 from J, leaving 16 bases between them. CDR1 ENHRY and CDR2 SYGVKD come from the germline V gene. This CDR3 reads CAISEFGAWAAFF. For the CDR3, the DNA is TGTGCCATCAGTGAATTTGGGGCGTGGGCCGCTTTCTTT.

The chain uses TRBV9 and TRBJ2-3; D perhaps matches TRBD1 (5 bases). Germline CDR1 reads SGDLS; CDR2 reads YYNGEE. V lost 3 bases and J lost 2, with 7 bases in between. The CDR3 is 13 residues long. The CDR3 region is CASSGTNTDTQYF. CDR3 nucleotides: TGTGCCAGCAGCGGGACAAACACAGATACGCAGTATTTT.

The chain uses TRBV9 and TRBJ2-3; 9 bases agree with TRBD2. The CDR3 has 18 residues. The ends lost 4 bases at V and 2 bases at J; junction bases unmatched: 14. The germline CDR1 and CDR2 sequences are SGDLS and YYNGEE. The CDR3 is CASSPVILAGSFTDTQYF. The CDR3 coding sequence is TGTGCCAGCAGCCCCGTAATTCTAGCGGGATCCTTCACAGATACGCAGTATTTT.

The chain recombines TRBV7-9 with TRBJ2-3; D not certain. CDR1 is SEHNR and CDR2 is FQNEAQ in the germline V gene (reference sequence). This CDR3 spans 11 amino acids. The germline V and J ends were trimmed by 5 bases and 3 bases, with 3 bases remaining between them. CDR3 in amino acids: CASSPTDTQYF. The CDR3 bases are TGTGCCAGCAGCCCGACAGATACGCAGTATTTT. Variable domain in full (rest from reference TRBV7-9 and TRBJ2-3): DTGVSQNPRHKITKRGQNVTFRCDPISEHNRLYWYRQTLGQGPEFLTYFQNEAQLEKSRLLSDRFSAERPKGSFSTLEIQRTEQGDSAMYLCASSPTDTQYFGPGTRLTVL.

V and J are TRBV7-2 and TRBJ2-7, with 11 positions matching TRBD2. V shed 2 bases and J 3 bases; nucleotides not matched to a gene: 9. The CDR3 runs to 17 residues. Germline CDR1 SGHTA, CDR2 FQGNSA. The CDR3 spells CASSLLSLAGGYYEQYF. In DNA, the CDR3 is TGTGCCAGCAGCTTACTCTCCCTAGCGGGGGGATACTACGAGCAGTACTTC.

The chain couples TRBV7-3 to TRBJ2-1, with 9 nucleotides matching TRBD1. The V gene's germline CDR1 is SGHTA and CDR2 FQGTGA. The length of the CDR3 is 14 residues. With V trimmed by 5 bases and J by 3 bases, 2 bases remained unmatched. Written as DNA, the CDR3 is TGTGCCAGCAGCCAGACAGGGGGCTACAATGAGCAGTTCTTC. Amino acid sequence: CASSQTGGYNEQFF.

The rearrangement uses TRBV18 and TRBJ1-3; maybe TRBD1 (5 bases). The V end was cut by 3 bases, the J end by 0 bases, with 9 bases between. CDR1 and CDR2 from the germline V gene are KGHSH and LQKENI. This CDR3 has 15 residues. The CDR3 nucleotides are TGTGCCAGCTCACCCACAGGAAACTCTGGAAACACCATATATTTT. Translating gives CASSPTGNSGNTIYF.

V usage is TRBV5-4 and J usage is TRBJ2-3; possible D gene TRBD2, 6 bases. This CDR3 region has 18 residues. V dropped 2 bases and J dropped 0 bases, with 19 bases sitting between them. Germline values: CDR1 SGHNT, CDR2 YYREEE (reference sequence). The CDR3 DNA follows: TGTGCCAGCAGCTTCGGAGGGGCAGAGAGCATTAGCACAGATACGCAGTATTTT. Its protein is CASSFGGAESISTDTQYF.

The V gene is TRBV18, the J gene TRBJ2-3; 10 bases line up with TRBD2. Germline CDR1 reads KGHSH; CDR2 reads LQKENI. The CDR3 consists of 18 residues. V was pared by 2 bases and J by 1 base, with 9 bases of the junction left unmatched. As DNA, the CDR3 is TGTGCCAGCTCACCAATAGGTACTAGCGGGGAACGCACAGATACGCAGTATTTT. It codes for CASSPIGTSGERTDTQYF.

The rearrangement joins TRBV27 to TRBJ1-1, with 7 nucleotides matching TRBD1. This CDR3 contains 13 residues. The J segment lost 4 bases and the V segment lost 6 bases, leaving 5 bases of the junction unmatched. Looked up from germline, CDR1 is MNHEY and CDR2 is SMNVEV (reference sequence). CDR3 sequence: CASRLQGPTEAFF. In DNA form, the CDR3 reads TGTGCCAGCAGACTACAGGGGCCCACTGAAGCTTTCTTT.